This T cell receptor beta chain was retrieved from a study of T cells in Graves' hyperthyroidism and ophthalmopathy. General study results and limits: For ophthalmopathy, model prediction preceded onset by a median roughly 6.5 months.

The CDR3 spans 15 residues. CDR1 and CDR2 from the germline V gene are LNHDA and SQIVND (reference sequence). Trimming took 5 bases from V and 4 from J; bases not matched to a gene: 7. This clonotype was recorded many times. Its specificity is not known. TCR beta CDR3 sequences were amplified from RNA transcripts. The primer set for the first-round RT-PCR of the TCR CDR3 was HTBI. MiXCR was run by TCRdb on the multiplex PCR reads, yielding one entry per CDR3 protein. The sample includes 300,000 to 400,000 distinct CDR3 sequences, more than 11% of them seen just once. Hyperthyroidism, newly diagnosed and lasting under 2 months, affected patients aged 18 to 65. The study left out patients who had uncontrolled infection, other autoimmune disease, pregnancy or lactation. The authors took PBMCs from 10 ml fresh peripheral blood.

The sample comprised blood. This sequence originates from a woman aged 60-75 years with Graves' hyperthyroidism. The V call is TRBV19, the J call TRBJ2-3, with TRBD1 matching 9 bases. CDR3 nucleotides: TGTGCCAGTAGTTTGGGACAGGGCATTCCAGATACGCAGTATTTT. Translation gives CASSLGQGIPDTQYF.